One sample yielded the 29 T cell receptor beta chains listed below, sequenced in a study of regulatory T cells in long-lasting Graves disease. Noted time point: persistent/refractory GD, antithyroid drugs over 5 years with positive TRAb. Making the TCR library involved RNA that had been extracted from PBMCs. Both iRepertoire HTBI primers and Arm-PCR of CDR3 regions were used to build the TCR beta libraries. TCRdb reanalysed the multiplex PCR reads using MiXCR and keeps one entry per CDR3 protein. The sample carries 450,000 or so distinct CDR3 sequences, roughly 23% recorded once. The sample in question was peripheral blood mononuclear cells (PBMCs), obtained when the disease was refractory, from a patient treated with antithyroid drugs. Every receptor here comes from a female donor with Graves disease.

In this sample, this clonotype turned up a few times. This rearrangement joins TRBV4-3 to TRBJ2-7, with D maybe TRBD2 (6 bases). This CDR3 is built from 16 residues. The V gene lost 0 bases and the J gene lost 2 bases, with 14 bases spanning the gap. CDR1 and CDR2 from the germline V gene are LGHNA and YSLEER. CDR3 nucleotide sequence: TGCGCCAGCAGCCAAGATTCGGCCGGGGGAACCTACGAGCAGTACTTC. Its protein is CASSQDSAGGTYEQYF.

This clonotype was seen only a few times. The chain recombines TRBV19 with TRBJ1-1, with D possibly matching TRBD1 (5 bases). From germline, CDR1 is LNHDA and CDR2 SQIVND (reference sequence). The CDR3 spans 13 residues. V gave up 4 bases and J gave up 3 bases, with 9 bases separating them. CDR3 bases: TGTGCCAGTAGTACGGGGGTTGACACTGAAGCTTTCTTT. As protein: CASSTGVDTEAFF.

The chain joins TRBV20-1 to TRBJ2-6, with 9 bases aligning to TRBD1. Germline CDR1 is DFQATT and CDR2 is SNEGSKA (reference sequence). V trimming: 0 bases; J trimming: 2 bases; junction bases outside the gene matches: 20. This CDR3 has 22 amino acids. The DNA of the CDR3 is TGCAGTGCTAGAGATCACACCCTAGCGCTTACAGGGGGCCTAGCTGGGGCCAACGTCCTGACTTTC. Its protein product is CSARDHTLALTGGLAGANVLTF.

The rearrangement joins TRBV19 to TRBJ2-2; TRBD1 agrees at 9 bases. Germline V lookup: CDR1 LNHDA, CDR2 SQIVND (reference sequence). J was trimmed by 6 bases and V by 11 bases; bases with no gene match: 16. CDR3 length equals 16 residues. The CDR3 region is CASLLEAGQGAGELFF. In nucleotides, the CDR3 is TGTGCCTCACTTTTGGAGGCGGGACAGGGTGCCGGGGAGCTGTTTTTT.

This clonotype was counted ten times or more. CDR3 nucleotides: TGTGCCAGCAGCTTAGGACAGGCTCGCTATGGCTACACCTTC. It encodes CASSLGQARYGYTF. The chain links TRBV7-2 to TRBJ1-2; tentative D call: TRBD1 (6 bases). This CDR3 is 14 amino acids long. Germline V CDR1 and CDR2: SGHTA, FQGNSA. Trimming pared 1 base from V and 4 bases from J, leaving 10 bases between.

The chain is built from TRBV11-2 and TRBJ1-5; D is unresolved. V gave up 1 base and J gave up 4 bases, with 11 bases separating them. Germline loops: CDR1 SGHAT, CDR2 FQNNGV. The CDR3 length is 15 residues. The CDR3 DNA is TGTGCCAGCAGCTTAGTAGGAGAAAAAAATCAGCCCCAGCATTTT. Amino acid sequence: CASSLVGEKNQPQHF.

The genes are TRBV20-1 and TRBJ2-3; D uncertain. Germline lookup yields CDR1 DFQATT and CDR2 SNEGSKA (reference sequence). The CDR3 spans 12 residues. Trimming took 0 bases from V and 9 from J, leaving 10 bases between them. CDR3 bases: TGCAGTGCTAGAGATCTAAGTTTAACGCAGTATTTT. Amino acid sequence: CSARDLSLTQYF.

The rearrangement joins TRBV30 to TRBJ1-2; 7 bases align to TRBD1. Germline V gene lookup returns CDR1 GTSNPN and CDR2 SVGIG (reference sequence). This CDR3 has 14 residues. Trimming took 4 bases from V and 1 from J; bases not matched to a gene: 6. For the CDR3, the DNA is TGTGCCTGGAACCGGGGACAGCTTAACTATGGCTACACCTTC. This translates into CAWNRGQLNYGYTF.

The CDR3 region is CASSQRQNSPLHF. Written as DNA, the CDR3 is TGTGCCAGCAGCCAACGCCAGAATTCACCCCTCCACTTT. This rearrangement joins TRBV7-3 to TRBJ1-6; unclear D gene. This CDR3 is 13 amino acids long. Germline CDR1 reads SGHTA; CDR2 reads FQGTGA. The V and J ends lost 5 bases and 7 bases respectively, with 9 bases between them. The entire variable domain, with the rest obtained from reference TRBV7-3 and TRBJ1-6, is as follows: GAGVSQTPSNKVTEKGKYVELRCDPISGHTALYWYRQSLGQGPEFLIYFQGTGAADDSGLPNDRFFAVRPEGSVSTLKIQRTERGDSAVYLCASSQRQNSPLHFGNGTRLTVT.

The chain carries TRBV7-2 and TRBJ2-1, with D possibly being TRBD2 (6 bases). Trimming removed 5 bases at V and 7 bases at J, with 21 bases between. CDR1 is SGHTA and CDR2 is FQGNSA in the germline V gene. The CDR3 is 16 amino acids. The CDR3 nucleotides are TGTGCCAGCAGCCGATCTCGGGACTCCCCTAGAAATGAGCAGTTCTTC. Amino acids: CASSRSRDSPRNEQFF.

The chain couples TRBV7-3 to TRBJ2-2, with a weak D call TRBD1 (6 bases). The CDR3 is 14 amino acids. Trimming removed 3 bases from V and 6 bases from J, with 11 bases in between. Germline values: CDR1 SGHTA, CDR2 FQGTGA. Here the CDR3 DNA reads TGTGCCAGCAGCTTCAATGGGGGCTCCGGGGAGCTGTTTTTT. Translated, it gives CASSFNGGSGELFF.

This clonotype has ten or more counts. The chain employs TRBV7-6 and TRBJ1-6; no reliable D call. Germline V gene lookup returns CDR1 SGHVS and CDR2 FNYEAQ. The CDR3 is made up of 11 amino acids. V dropped 4 bases and J dropped 13 bases, with 8 bases sitting between them. CDR3 in amino acids: CASSSLGPLHF. The CDR3 region has the DNA TGTGCCAGCAGCTCCCTCGGTCCCCTCCACTTT.

This chain links TRBV6-2 or TRBV6-3 with TRBJ2-7; maybe TRBD2 (6 bases). Germline CDR1 reads MNHEY; CDR2 reads SVGEGT. The CDR3 sequence is 15 residues long. V lost 2 bases and J lost 0, with 11 bases in between. The CDR3 loop reads CASSYRDSNSYEQYF. In DNA form, the CDR3 reads TGTGCCAGCAGTTACCGGGACTCCAACTCCTACGAGCAGTACTTC.

This clonotype was counted many times. The chain has TRBV6-1 and TRBJ1-6; D not resolved. CDR3 length equals 14 residues. CDR1 is MNHNS and CDR2 is SASEGT in the germline V gene. Trimming removed 2 bases from V and 8 bases from J, with 10 bases in between. CDR3 DNA sequence: TGTGCCAGCAGTGAAAGCCAGGCCGATTCACCCCTCCACTTT. The encoded protein is CASSESQADSPLHF.

In its sample, this clonotype was seen a few times. The chain joins TRBV7-2 to TRBJ2-2; tentatively, D is TRBD2 (5 bases). The CDR3 loop spans 13 amino acids. Germline V gives CDR1 SGHTA, CDR2 FQGNSA. CDR3 nucleotides: TGTGCGACGGGGTTGCAGAACACCGGGGAGCTGTTTTTT. It is translated as CATGLQNTGELFF.

CDR3 protein: CACKEQGYTEAFF. CDR3 in DNA: TGTGCCTGCAAAGAACAGGGATACACTGAAGCTTTCTTT. The genes are TRBV30 and TRBJ1-1; a possible D gene is TRBD1 (6 bases). CDR1 and CDR2 from the germline V gene are GTSNPN and SVGIG (reference sequence). The CDR3 runs 13 residues. Trimming took 6 bases from V and 3 from J, leaving 14 bases between them. Together with reference TRBV30 and TRBJ1-1, the CDR3 gives the full variable domain: SQTIHQWPATLVQPVGSPLSLECTVEGTSNPNLYWYRQAAGRGLQLLFYSVGIGQISSEVPQNLSASRPQDRQFILSSKKLLLSDSGFYLCACKEQGYTEAFFGQGTRLTVV.

As for this clonotype: This sequence may be a read error, since a much larger clone differs from it by one base. The V and J genes are TRBV6-2 or TRBV6-3 and TRBJ2-7; D call uncertain. Germline CDR1 is MNHEY and CDR2 is SVGEGT. CDR3 length: 13 amino acids. In nucleotides, the CDR3 is TGTGCCAGCAGTTACCTTTTCTCCTACGGGCAGTACTTC. Residues: CASSYLFSYGQYF.

This clonotype has only a few counts. The V and J genes are TRBV19 and TRBJ2-7; D possibly uses TRBD1 or TRBD2 (5 bases each). V gave up 4 bases and J gave up 5 bases, with 12 bases separating them. Looked up from germline, CDR1 is LNHDA and CDR2 is SQIVND (reference sequence). The CDR3 sequence is 13 residues long. The CDR3 region is CASSTQDGDEQYF. The CDR3 DNA reads as TGTGCCAGTAGTACACAGGACGGGGACGAGCAGTACTTC.

In this sample, this clonotype turned up many times. The chain has TRBV28 and TRBJ1-6, with D hard to call. The CDR3 loop spans 11 amino acids. Trimming pared 2 bases from V and 15 bases from J, leaving 8 bases between. Per the germline V gene, CDR1 is MDHEN and CDR2 is SYDVKM. The DNA of the CDR3 is TGTGCCAGCAGTTTAGGGTTCGGCCTCCACTTT. It yields the protein CASSLGFGLHF. Drawing the rest from reference TRBV28 and TRBJ1-6, the complete variable domain is DVKVTQSSRYLVKRTGEKVFLECVQDMDHENMFWYRQDPGLGLRLIYFSYDVKMKEKGDIPEGYSVSREKKERFSLILESASTNQTSMYLCASSLGFGLHFGNGTRLTVT.

This clonotype occurred many times. This chain connects TRBV12-3 or TRBV12-4 to TRBJ1-5; possibly TRBD1 for D (5 bases). Trimming took 5 bases from V and 5 from J, leaving 10 bases between them. CDR3 length: 13 amino acids. The CDR3 nucleotides read TGTGCCAGCAGTACACAGGAGGATCAGCCCCAGCATTTT. Translating gives CASSTQEDQPQHF.

The DNA of the CDR3 is TGTGCCAGCAGGGCCGGGCCCGATGGTCTCACCCTCCACTTT. Translating it yields CASRAGPDGLTLHF. The chain joins TRBV28 to TRBJ1-6; D remains unclear. The germline V gene encodes CDR1 MDHEN and CDR2 SYDVKM. V was cut by 6 bases and J by 14 bases, with 20 bases left in between. There are 14 residues in the CDR3.

This clonotype was seen only a few times. The genes are TRBV12-3 or TRBV12-4 and TRBJ1-2; a possible D gene is TRBD1 (5 bases). The V gene lost 7 bases and the J gene lost 2 bases, with 17 bases spanning the gap. There are 15 residues in the CDR3. The DNA of the CDR3 is TGTGCCAGCACCCCGGGGGGGGGTGGAAACTATGGCTACACCTTC. It is translated as CASTPGGGGNYGYTF.

This clonotype has more than one count but fewer than ten. The chain carries TRBV15 and TRBJ1-4, with 7 bases lining up with TRBD1. The trim removed 0 bases at V and 5 bases at J, leaving 3 bases unmatched. The CDR3 runs 15 residues. CDR1 LNHNV and CDR2 YYDKDF come from the germline V gene (reference sequence). The CDR3 region is CATSREGTANEKLFF. CDR3 bases: TGTGCCACCAGCAGAGAGGGGACAGCAAATGAAAAACTGTTTTTT.

This clonotype showed up just once. V and J are TRBV25-1 and TRBJ2-7; either TRBD1 or TRBD2 may fit D (5 bases each). Trimming removed 2 bases at V and 2 bases at J, with 13 bases between. Germline-derived CDR1 and CDR2 are MGHDK and SYGVNS. This CDR3 spans 15 amino acids. CDR3 in DNA: TGTGCCAGCAGTGAAATTGGGACCGGAACCTACGAGCAGTACTTC. It yields the protein CASSEIGTGTYEQYF.

In this sample, this clonotype turned up many times. The rearrangement uses TRBV6-5 and TRBJ1-5; the D is unclear. The CDR3 sequence is 17 residues long. V dropped 3 bases and J dropped 0 bases, with 15 bases sitting between them. The germline CDR1 and CDR2 sequences are MNHEY and SVGAGI. CDR3 DNA sequence: TGTGCCAGCAGTTATCCCATTGGCCATGATAGCAATCAGCCCCAGCATTTT. Encoded protein: CASSYPIGHDSNQPQHF.

At least ten counts were recorded for this clonotype. CDR3 in amino acids: CASSLSPYTGELFF. The DNA of the CDR3 is TGTGCCAGCAGTTTATCCCCCTACACCGGGGAGCTGTTTTTT. J is TRBJ2-2 and V is TRBV27; D is ambiguous. The CDR3 has 14 amino acids. Germline CDR1 reads MNHEY; CDR2 reads SMNVEV (reference sequence). Trimming took 0 bases from V and 3 from J, leaving 5 bases between them.

This clonotype was observed at least ten times. The chain is built from TRBV2 and TRBJ1-2; D gene ambiguous. This CDR3 is built from 13 residues. V was cut by 2 bases and J by 8 bases, with 12 bases left in between. CDR1 is SNHLY, CDR2 FYNNEI, per germline. The CDR3 region is CASSETESKGYTF. The CDR3 DNA sequence: TGTGCCAGCAGTGAAACAGAGAGCAAGGGCTACACCTTC.

This clonotype was observed at least ten times. This chain joins TRBV2 and TRBJ1-4; D is possibly TRBD1 (6 bases). V lost 5 bases to trimming and J lost 2 bases, with 9 bases between them. The CDR3 covers 14 residues. CDR1 SNHLY and CDR2 FYNNEI come from the germline V gene. CDR3 in DNA: TGTGCCAGCAGTAAAGGACAGACTAATGAAAAACTGTTTTTT. This codes for CASSKGQTNEKLFF.

This clonotype was seen at least ten times. The genes are TRBV28 and TRBJ2-7; D is uncertain. Trimming left V 7 bases short and J 2 bases short, with 9 bases between. There are 12 residues in the CDR3. Per the germline V gene, CDR1 is MDHEN and CDR2 is SYDVKM. This CDR3 reads CASMASTYEQYF. The CDR3 nucleotides are TGTGCCAGCATGGCCTCTACCTACGAGCAGTACTTC. Filled out from reference TRBV28 and TRBJ2-7, the complete variable domain reads DVKVTQSSRYLVKRTGEKVFLECVQDMDHENMFWYRQDPGLGLRLIYFSYDVKMKEKGDIPEGYSVSREKKERFSLILESASTNQTSMYLCASMASTYEQYFGPGTRLTVT.